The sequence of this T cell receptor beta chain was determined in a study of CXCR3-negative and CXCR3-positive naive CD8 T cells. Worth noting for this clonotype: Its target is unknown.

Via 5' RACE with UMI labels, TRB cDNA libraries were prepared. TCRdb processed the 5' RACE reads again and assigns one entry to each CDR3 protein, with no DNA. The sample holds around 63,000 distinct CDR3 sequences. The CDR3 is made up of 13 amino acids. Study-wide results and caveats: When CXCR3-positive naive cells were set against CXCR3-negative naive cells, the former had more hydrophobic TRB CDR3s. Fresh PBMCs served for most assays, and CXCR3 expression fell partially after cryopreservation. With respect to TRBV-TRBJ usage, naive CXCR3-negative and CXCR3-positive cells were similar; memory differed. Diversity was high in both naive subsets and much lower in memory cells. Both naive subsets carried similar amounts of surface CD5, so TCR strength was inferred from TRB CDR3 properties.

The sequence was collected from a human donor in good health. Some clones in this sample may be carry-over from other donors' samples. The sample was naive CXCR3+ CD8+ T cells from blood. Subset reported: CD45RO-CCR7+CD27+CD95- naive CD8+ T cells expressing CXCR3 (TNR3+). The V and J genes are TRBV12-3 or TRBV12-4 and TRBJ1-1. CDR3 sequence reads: CASTVGGGVEAFF.